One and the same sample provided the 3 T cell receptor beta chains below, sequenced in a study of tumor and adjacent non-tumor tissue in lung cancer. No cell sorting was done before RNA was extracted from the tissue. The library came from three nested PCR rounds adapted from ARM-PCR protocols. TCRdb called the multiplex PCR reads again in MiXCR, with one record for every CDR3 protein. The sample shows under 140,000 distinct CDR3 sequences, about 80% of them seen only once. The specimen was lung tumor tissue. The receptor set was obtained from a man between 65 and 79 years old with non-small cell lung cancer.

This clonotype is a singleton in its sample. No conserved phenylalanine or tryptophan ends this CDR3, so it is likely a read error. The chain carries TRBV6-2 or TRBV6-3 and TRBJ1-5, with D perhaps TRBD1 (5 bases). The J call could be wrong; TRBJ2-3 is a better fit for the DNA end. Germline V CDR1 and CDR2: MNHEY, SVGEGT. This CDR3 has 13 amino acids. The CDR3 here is CASSSQDNQPQYY. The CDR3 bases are TGTGCCAGCAGTTCTCAGGACAATCAGCCCCAGTATTAT.

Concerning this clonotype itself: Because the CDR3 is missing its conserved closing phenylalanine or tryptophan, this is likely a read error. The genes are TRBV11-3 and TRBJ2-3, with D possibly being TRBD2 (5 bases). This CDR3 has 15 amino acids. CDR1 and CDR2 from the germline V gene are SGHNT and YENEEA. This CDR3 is CASTRREVSTDTQYL. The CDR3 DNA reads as TGCGCGAGCACCCGTCGGGAAGTAAGCACAGATACGCAGTATTTA.

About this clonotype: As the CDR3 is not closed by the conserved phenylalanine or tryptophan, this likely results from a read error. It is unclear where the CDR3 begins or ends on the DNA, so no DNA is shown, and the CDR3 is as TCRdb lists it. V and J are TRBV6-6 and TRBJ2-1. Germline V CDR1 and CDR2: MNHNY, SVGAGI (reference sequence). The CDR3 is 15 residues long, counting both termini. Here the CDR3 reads CARIMTSCPYDEHFL.